A single sample gave rise to the 29 T cell receptor beta chains below, sequenced in a study of cytomegalovirus exposure and HLA in healthy donors. Use of 60 Vbeta and 13 Jbeta primers characterized the PCR. Some clones are missing from TCRdb's copy, which holds only in-frame ones; the method was immunoSEQ multiplex PCR. The sample lists 200,000 to 250,000 clones; over 65% were seen once. Sample: PBMCs. The receptors were sampled from a woman in her fifties or sixties in good health and CMV-seropositive.

This chain joins TRBV28 and TRBJ2-3, with 10 bases that match TRBD2. This CDR3 is built from 14 residues. Per germline, CDR1 MDHEN and CDR2 SYDVKM. Trimming took 6 bases from V and 6 from J; bases not matched to a gene: 6. Here the CDR3 DNA reads TGTGCCAGCAGATGGCTAGCGGGGGCTGATACGCAGTATTTT. This gives the protein CASRWLAGADTQYF.

This clone appeared a few times. The rearrangement joins TRBV29-1 to TRBJ2-7, with 8 bases fitting TRBD1. The V segment lost 4 bases and the J segment 4 bases; nucleotides outside the gene matches: 9. There are 14 residues in the CDR3. The germline gives CDR1 SQVTM, CDR2 ANQGSEA. The CDR3 is CSVVSAGGGYEQYF. In DNA form, the CDR3 reads TGCAGCGTTGTGAGTGCAGGGGGCGGTTACGAGCAGTACTTC.

The V gene is TRBV9, the J gene TRBJ1-1; a possible D gene is TRBD1 (5 bases). Germline V lookup: CDR1 SGDLS, CDR2 YYNGEE. Between the trimmed V and J ends, which lost 4 bases and 4 bases, there was a span of 14 bases. The CDR3 covers 14 residues. CDR3 nucleotides: TGTGCCAGCAGCCAGGCGGGGGGGGGCACTGAAGCTTTCTTT. Translated, it gives CASSQAGGGTEAFF.

The rearrangement links TRBV6-1 to TRBJ1-4, with 10 bases identical to TRBD1. CDR3 length: 14 amino acids. Germline values: CDR1 MNHNS, CDR2 SASEGT. V was pared by 6 bases and J by 9 bases, with 7 bases of the junction left unmatched. CDR3 sequence: CASRETGGAQKLFF. CDR3 nucleotide sequence: TGTGCCAGCAGGGAGACAGGGGGCGCACAAAAACTGTTTTTT.

The chain recombines TRBV5-1 with TRBJ2-1; 9 positions match TRBD1. V was pared by 0 bases and J by 7 bases, with 8 bases of the junction left unmatched. Looked up from germline, CDR1 is SGHRS and CDR2 is YFSETQ. The CDR3 sequence is 16 residues long. The DNA for the CDR3 is TGCGCCAGCAGCTTGGCCGGGACAGGGAGTGTAAATGAGCAGTTCTTC. Encoded protein: CASSLAGTGSVNEQFF.

The chain joins TRBV7-9 to TRBJ1-1, with TRBD1 identical over 7 bases. The V gene's germline CDR1 is SEHNR and CDR2 FQNEAQ (reference sequence). This CDR3 contains 15 residues. V trimming: 4 bases; J trimming: 2 bases; junction bases outside the gene matches: 7. In DNA, the CDR3 is TGTGCCAGCAGCTCACAAGGGACAGTTAACACTGAAGCTTTCTTT. Translated, it gives CASSSQGTVNTEAFF. Full variable domain (outside the CDR3, taken from reference TRBV7-9 and TRBJ1-1): DTGVSQNPRHKITKRGQNVTFRCDPISEHNRLYWYRQTLGQGPEFLTYFQNEAQLEKSRLLSDRFSAERPKGSFSTLEIQRTEQGDSAMYLCASSSQGTVNTEAFFGQGTRLTVV.

V and J are TRBV5-5 and TRBJ1-4, with no clear D. V lost 0 bases, J lost 8 bases, and 11 bases lay in between. The CDR3 consists of 14 residues. Germline V gene sequence: CDR1 SGHKS, CDR2 YYEKEE (reference sequence). The DNA of the CDR3 is TGTGCCAGCAGCTTGGGGGCAGCCCAGGAAAAACTGTTTTTT. It specifies CASSLGAAQEKLFF.

Remarks on this clone: The same CDR3 arises from other DNA sequences in this sample as well. The chain uses TRBV5-1 and TRBJ2-5; TRBD1 agrees at 8 bases. This CDR3 is built from 14 residues. The V and J ends lost 5 bases and 1 base, in that order; junction bases with no gene match: 4. Germline V CDR1 and CDR2: SGHRS, YFSETQ. The CDR3 DNA follows: TGCGCCAGCAGGGCTCAGGGGGCCCAAGAGACCCAGTACTTC. This sequence encodes CASRAQGAQETQYF.

As for this clone: This same CDR3 is encoded by further DNA sequences in the sample. V usage is TRBV18 and J usage is TRBJ2-5; no reliable D call. V lost 6 bases, J lost 3 bases, and 5 bases lay in between. Germline V gene sequence: CDR1 KGHSH, CDR2 LQKENI. This CDR3 is built from 11 residues. Here the CDR3 reads CASSREETQYF. CDR3 bases: TGTGCCAGCTCTCGGGAAGAGACCCAGTACTTC.

The rearrangement joins TRBV25-1 to TRBJ2-1; 8 bases are a match to TRBD2. Germline V gene data show CDR1 as MGHDK and CDR2 as SYGVNS. The CDR3 sequence is 16 residues long. Trimming took 2 bases from V and 9 from J; bases not matched to a gene: 12. CDR3 DNA: TGTGCCAGCAGTGAACCCGGGGAGAGCGGGAGAGGTGAGCAGTTCTTC. It is translated as CASSEPGESGRGEQFF.

The chain couples TRBV5-1 to TRBJ2-1; 8 bases align to TRBD2. V dropped 1 base and J dropped 7; count of bases not matched to a gene: 7. The CDR3 is 15 amino acids. Looked up from germline, CDR1 is SGHRS and CDR2 is YFSETQ. Here the CDR3 DNA reads TGCGCCAGCAGCTTGTTACCAGCGGGAGATAATGAGCAGTTCTTC. Residues: CASSLLPAGDNEQFF. Filled out from reference TRBV5-1 and TRBJ2-1, the complete variable domain reads KAGVTQTPRYLIKTRGQQVTLSCSPISGHRSVSWYQQTPGQGLQFLFEYFSETQRNKGNFPGRFSGRQFSNSRSEMNVSTLELGDSALYLCASSLLPAGDNEQFFGPGTRLTVL.

The genes are TRBV7-9 and TRBJ2-6; D possibly corresponds to TRBD2 (6 bases). The CDR3 has 17 residues. CDR1 and CDR2 from the germline V gene are SEHNR and FQNEAQ (reference sequence). The germline V and J ends were trimmed by 0 bases and 0 bases, with 9 bases remaining between them. The CDR3 DNA is TGTGCCAGCAGCTTAGCCGCGGGAAGCTCTGGGGCCAACGTCCTGACTTTC. It codes for CASSLAAGSSGANVLTF.

The chain combines TRBV4-3 with TRBJ2-7, with 11 positions matching TRBD1. V lost 1 base, J lost 2 bases, and 7 bases stayed unmatched. Germline CDR1 is LGHNA and CDR2 is YSLEER. The CDR3 sequence is 17 residues long. CDR3 in amino acids: CASSQGYTGQGAYEQYF. CDR3 DNA sequence: TGCGCCAGCAGCCAAGGTTATACGGGACAGGGGGCCTACGAGCAGTACTTC.

The chain uses TRBV25-1 and TRBJ2-7; maybe TRBD1 (6 bases). This CDR3 comprises 13 residues. Germline V lookup: CDR1 MGHDK, CDR2 SYGVNS. V dropped 4 bases and J dropped 0 bases, with 7 bases sitting between them. This CDR3 is CASSVRGSYEQYF. CDR3 coding DNA: TGTGCCAGCAGTGTCAGGGGCTCCTACGAGCAGTACTTC.

The rearrangement links TRBV5-1 to TRBJ2-5, with 7 bases matching TRBD2. There are 19 residues in the CDR3. Losses at the gene ends were 5 bases for V and 1 base for J; bases not matched to a gene: 20. CDR1 SGHRS and CDR2 YFSETQ come from the germline V gene. CDR3 DNA: TGCGCCAGCAGGATGGGGCTGGTTAGCGCGGGGGAAGTCCAAGAGACCCAGTACTTC. Protein sequence: CASRMGLVSAGEVQETQYF.

The table lists this clone with a few counts. The rearrangement joins TRBV6-5 to TRBJ1-1; D may be TRBD1 (6 bases). Germline CDR1 MNHEY, CDR2 SVGAGI. CDR3 size: 16 residues. V was clipped by 3 bases and J by 1 base, with 15 bases between them. The CDR3 is CASSYEGQKGNTEAFF. The CDR3 DNA sequence: TGTGCCAGCAGTTATGAGGGACAAAAGGGGAACACTGAAGCTTTCTTT.

The count of this clone is one. This rearrangement joins TRBV6-4 to TRBJ2-3, with 8 positions matching TRBD1. V was pared by 5 bases and J by 3 bases, with 4 bases of the junction left unmatched. CDR1 MRHNA and CDR2 SNTAGT come from the germline V gene. The CDR3 length is 14 residues. In DNA, the CDR3 is TGTGCCAGCAGTTCGACAGGGGCTACAGATACGCAGTATTTT. Its protein product is CASSSTGATDTQYF.

The rearrangement joins TRBV6-6 to TRBJ2-5; 10 bases map to TRBD2. The ends lost 7 bases at V and 4 bases at J; junction bases unmatched: 3. The CDR3 spans 13 residues. Per the germline V gene, CDR1 is MNHNY and CDR2 is SVGAGI (reference sequence). The DNA for the CDR3 is TGTGCCAGCAACGTAGCGGGGGGAGAGACCCAGTACTTC. Translated, it gives CASNVAGGETQYF.

A few counts support this clone. The J gene is TRBJ2-7, the V gene TRBV5-1; 12 nucleotides line up with TRBD2. Germline-derived CDR1 and CDR2 are SGHRS and YFSETQ. Trimming cost V 3 bases and J 0 bases; bases outside gene matches: 7. CDR3 length equals 17 residues. The CDR3 DNA reads TGCGCCAGCAGCTGGGGACTAGCGGGCGTTAGCTCCTACGAGCAGTACTTC. This codes for CASSWGLAGVSSYEQYF.

This chain joins TRBV9 and TRBJ2-1, with TRBD1 as a possible D gene (6 bases). Germline CDR1 and CDR2: SGDLS and YYNGEE. The CDR3 runs to 13 residues. The V and J ends lost 4 bases and 10 bases respectively, with 15 bases between them. CDR3 bases: TGTGCCAGCAGCACAGGACAGACGGGCGAGCAGTTCTTC. The encoded protein is CASSTGQTGEQFF.

This clone was counted a single time. This chain uses TRBV27 with TRBJ2-2; TRBD2 might be the D (5 bases). Per germline, CDR1 MNHEY and CDR2 SMNVEV (reference sequence). The CDR3 runs 14 residues. Trimming left V 4 bases short and J 7 bases short, with 13 bases between. The CDR3: CASSSTWAGGELFF. Here the CDR3 DNA reads TGTGCCAGCAGTTCCACCTGGGCGGGCGGGGAGCTGTTTTTT.

In this sample, this clone turned up once. The gene calls are TRBV6-5 and TRBJ2-7; tentative D call: TRBD1 (5 bases). The V gene lost 0 bases and the J gene lost 6 bases, with 12 bases spanning the gap. The CDR3 has 14 amino acids. The germline CDR1 and CDR2 sequences are MNHEY and SVGAGI. The CDR3: CASSYSSRAGEQYF. CDR3 DNA: TGTGCCAGCAGTTACTCGAGCAGGGCAGGCGAGCAGTACTTC.

This chain connects TRBV7-6 to TRBJ2-3; TRBD2 agrees at 7 bases. V dropped 0 bases and J dropped 2; count of bases not matched to a gene: 2. Germline V gene data show CDR1 as SGHVS and CDR2 as FNYEAQ. This CDR3 has 15 residues. The CDR3 loop reads CASSLAGLNTDTQYF. The CDR3 nucleotides are TGTGCCAGCAGCTTAGCGGGACTAAACACAGATACGCAGTATTTT.

This clone has only a few counts. J is TRBJ1-5 and V is TRBV11-2; perhaps TRBD1 as D (6 bases). CDR1 is SGHAT and CDR2 is FQNNGV in the germline V gene. The V and J ends lost 5 bases and 6 bases respectively, with 11 bases between them. This CDR3 contains 13 residues. The CDR3, as DNA: TGTGCCAGCAGCCCTGACAGGCGTCAGCCCCAGCATTTT. Encoded protein: CASSPDRRQPQHF.

The rearrangement links TRBV4-1 to TRBJ1-5; TRBD1 matches 11 bases. Trimming took 8 bases from V and 5 from J; bases not matched to a gene: 5. Germline V lookup: CDR1 MGHRA, CDR2 YSYEKL. The CDR3 totals 14 residues. The CDR3 nucleotides read TGCGCCAGCGCAGGGACAGGGGGTGATCAGCCCCAGCATTTT. It codes for CASAGTGGDQPQHF.

V usage is TRBV6-1 and J usage is TRBJ1-1; D ambiguous. The germline V gene encodes CDR1 MNHNS and CDR2 SASEGT. The CDR3 spans 14 residues. The V end was cut by 8 bases, the J end by 0 bases, with 13 bases between. The CDR3: CASGGRAVNTEAFF. DNA for the CDR3: TGTGCCAGCGGAGGCAGAGCGGTGAACACTGAAGCTTTCTTT.

CDR3 nucleotides: TGTGCCAGCAGCTCCGACAGGTCCAACTATGGCTACACCTTC. Amino acid sequence: CASSSDRSNYGYTF. The chain couples TRBV7-9 to TRBJ1-2; D might be TRBD1 (6 bases). The length of the CDR3 is 14 residues. The germline V gene has CDR1 SEHNR and CDR2 FQNEAQ (reference sequence). Trimming removed 4 bases at V and 2 bases at J, with 11 bases between.

The chain couples TRBV2 to TRBJ2-2, with 9 bases that match TRBD2. The CDR3 contains 16 residues. V lost 5 bases, J lost 6 bases, and 10 bases stayed unmatched. Germline V gene sequence: CDR1 SNHLY, CDR2 FYNNEI. The CDR3 loop reads CASSRGGGRASGELFF. In nucleotides, the CDR3 is TGTGCCAGCAGTCGCGGAGGCGGGAGGGCTTCCGGGGAGCTGTTTTTT.

A few counts support this clone. This chain uses TRBV5-6 with TRBJ1-1; D remains ambiguous. CDR1 SGHDT and CDR2 YYEEEE come from the germline V gene. Deletions cut 2 bases from V and 1 base from J, with 9 bases between. The CDR3 consists of 14 residues. As DNA, the CDR3 is TGTGCCAGCAGCTTCTTCCTCGGGAACACTGAAGCTTTCTTT. This encodes CASSFFLGNTEAFF.